A selection of T cell receptor beta chains follows, all from one sample in a study of blood T cell repertoires in COVID-19. Sequencing was performed with immunoSEQ multiplex PCR; in TCRdb, only in-frame clones are kept and a portion is missing. Among around 500,000 clones listed, approximately 90% were seen once. The sequenced sample was PBMCs or T cells enriched from blood (not recorded which). The receptors were sampled from a woman in her thirties or forties who had recovered from COVID-19. Both conserved end residues are part of each CDR3. Rows give clone size only sometimes, using once, few, many, or a class for an expanded clone.

v_gene,abundance,j_gene,CDR3aa
TRBV11-3,once,TRBJ1-6,CASSELLYDSDSPLHF
TRBV19,-,TRBJ1-2,CASSRGQEIYGYTF
TRBV11-2,-,TRBJ1-5,CASSPRTGQPQHF
TRBV11-2,-,TRBJ1-1,CASSLDNGGTEAFF
TRBV3-1/TRBV3-2,-,TRBJ2-1,CASSQAGLVGEQFF
TRBV11-2,-,TRBJ1-2,CASSLRGRGDYGYTF
TRBV6-2/TRBV6-3,-,TRBJ1-3,CASSYEGLRSGNTIYF
TRBV9,-,TRBJ2-7,CASSGRTSGSYEQYF
TRBV5-1,few,TRBJ2-7,CASSPDTSGTYEQYF
TRBV9,-,TRBJ2-7,CASSVAWDWTYEQYF
TRBV27,-,TRBJ1-2,CASSPGQGLGYGYTF
TRBV24-1,-,TRBJ2-3,CATSDPTKSTDTQYF
TRBV11-2,-,TRBJ2-4,CASSPGYGKNIQYF
TRBV11-2,-,TRBJ1-4,CASSLVREKLFF
TRBV24-1,once,TRBJ1-2,CATSGRSNYGYTF